This T cell receptor beta chain was profiled in a study of T cell repertoires in cytomegalovirus infection. Study context: Used in the study were CMV epitopes, some recently identified and HLA-C-restricted, others well-studied and HLA-B-restricted. Public TCR beta signatures marked donors with CMV infection and the matching HLA. Study-wide results and caveats: HLA-C-restricted CMV-specific TCR beta clonotypes prevailed in the ex vivo response.

Germline-derived CDR1 and CDR2 are MDHEN and SYDVKM. The CDR3 length is 12 residues. The V gene lost 4 bases and the J gene lost 10 bases, with 13 bases spanning the gap. This clonotype has more than one count but fewer than ten. Its antigen is unknown. One entry per CDR3 protein, called by TCRdb with MiXCR from the reads. Seen here are approximately 590,000 distinct CDR3 sequences, 40% observed once, and the top ten hold around 50%. The gene calls are TRBV28 and TRBJ1-2; possible D gene TRBD1, 5 bases. The sequence came from a human donor in good health (CMV status not recorded). Some clones in this sample may be carry-over from other donors' samples. The input for sequencing was cultured PBMCs, taken from culture after CMV antigen stimulation. The CDR3 here is CASSWAGWHYTF. CDR3 nucleotides: TGTGCCAGCAGTTGGGCAGGGTGGCACTACACCTTC.